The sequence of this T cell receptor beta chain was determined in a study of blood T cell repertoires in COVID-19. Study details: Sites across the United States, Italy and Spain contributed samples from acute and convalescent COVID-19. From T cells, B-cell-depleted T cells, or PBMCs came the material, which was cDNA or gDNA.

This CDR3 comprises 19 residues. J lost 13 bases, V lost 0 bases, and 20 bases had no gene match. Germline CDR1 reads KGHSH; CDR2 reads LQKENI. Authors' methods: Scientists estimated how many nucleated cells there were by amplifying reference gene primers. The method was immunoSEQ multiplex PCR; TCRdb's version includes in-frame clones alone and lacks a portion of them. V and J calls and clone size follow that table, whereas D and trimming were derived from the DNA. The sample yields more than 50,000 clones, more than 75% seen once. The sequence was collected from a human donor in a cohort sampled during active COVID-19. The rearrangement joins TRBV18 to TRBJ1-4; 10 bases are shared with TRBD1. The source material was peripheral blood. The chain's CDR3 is CASSPPRGQGEKRVGGLFF. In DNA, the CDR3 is TGTGCCAGCTCACCACCTAGAGGACAGGGGGAAAAGAGAGTTGGAGGACTGTTTTTT. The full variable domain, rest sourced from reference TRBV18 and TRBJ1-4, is NAGVMQNPRHLVRRRGQEARLRCSPMKGHSHVYWYRQLPEEGLKFMVYLQKENIIDESGMPKERFSAEFPKEGPSILRIQQVVRGDSAAYFCASSPPRGQGEKRVGGLFFGSGTQLSVL.